One and the same sample provided the 21 T cell receptor beta chains below, sequenced in a study of identical twins. TCRdb itself ran the 5' RACE reads through MiXCR, one entry per CDR3 protein. The repertoire holds about 720,000 distinct CDR3 sequences, with 8.5% to 9.5% as singletons. A further study also used this sample, focusing on yellow fever vaccine responses in identical twins.

The specimen was PBMCs. The receptors shown here come from a woman aged 18-30 years in good health.

This clonotype has at least ten counts. This rearrangement joins TRBV29-1 to TRBJ2-5, with D perhaps TRBD1 or TRBD2 (5 bases each). The CDR3 runs to 15 residues. The V gene lost 0 bases and the J gene lost 7 bases, with 18 bases spanning the gap. From germline, CDR1 is SQVTM and CDR2 ANQGSEA. CDR3 DNA sequence: TGCAGCGTTGAAGATTCTGACAGCGGCAAAGGGACCCAGTACTTC. Its translation is CSVEDSDSGKGTQYF.

The chain combines TRBV12-3 or TRBV12-4 with TRBJ1-2; D remains unclear. The germline V and J ends were trimmed by 4 bases and 2 bases, with 8 bases remaining between them. This CDR3 has 13 amino acids. The CDR3 spells CASSSDVNYGYTF. The CDR3 DNA follows: TGTGCCAGCAGTTCAGACGTAAACTATGGCTACACCTTC.

This chain links TRBV5-1 with TRBJ2-2; 11 nucleotides align to TRBD2. The CDR3 length is 16 residues. The ends lost 5 bases at V and 3 bases at J; junction bases unmatched: 6. Germline-derived CDR1 and CDR2 are SGHRS and YFSETQ. CDR3 in DNA: TGCGCCAGCAGGTCCGGGACTAGCGGATACACCGGGGAGCTGTTTTTT. Translating gives CASRSGTSGYTGELFF.

This chain links TRBV7-8 with TRBJ2-1; 9 bases fit TRBD2. From germline, CDR1 is SGHVS and CDR2 FQNEAQ. Trimming took 3 bases from V and 3 from J; bases not matched to a gene: 9. The CDR3 runs 17 residues. The CDR3 nucleotides are TGTGCCAGCAGCTTTCCACTACTAGCGGGCAACTACAATGAGCAGTTCTTC. This encodes CASSFPLLAGNYNEQFF.

V gene TRBV6-5 combines with J gene TRBJ2-3; D remains ambiguous. The germline V and J ends were trimmed by 3 bases and 1 base, with 11 bases remaining between them. Germline loops: CDR1 MNHEY, CDR2 SVGAGI. The CDR3 totals 15 residues. The CDR3 sequence is CASSYREPRTDTQYF. The CDR3 DNA reads as TGTGCCAGCAGTTATAGGGAACCTCGCACAGATACGCAGTATTTT.

This clonotype was recorded at least ten times. This chain connects TRBV20-1 to TRBJ2-1; 8 positions agree with TRBD1. V trimming: 1 base; J trimming: 5 bases; junction bases outside the gene matches: 4. Germline values: CDR1 DFQATT, CDR2 SNEGSKA (reference sequence). The CDR3 extends over 14 amino acids. The CDR3 DNA sequence: TGCAGTGCTAGAGGGACAGGGAAGGACAATGAGCAGTTCTTC. As protein: CSARGTGKDNEQFF.

This clonotype came up many times. The rearrangement links TRBV4-2 to TRBJ2-1, with TRBD2 matching over 9 bases. Germline loops: CDR1 LGHNA, CDR2 YNFKEQ. The CDR3 loop spans 19 amino acids. The V segment lost 0 bases and the J segment 2 bases; nucleotides outside the gene matches: 11. DNA for the CDR3: TGTGCCAGCAGCCAAGATGTTGGGAGACTAGCGGAACCCTACAATGAGCAGTTCTTC. This codes for CASSQDVGRLAEPYNEQFF.

This sequence joins TRBV3-1 and TRBJ2-1; D possibly corresponds to TRBD1 (5 bases). Trimming took 6 bases from V and 3 from J, leaving 21 bases between them. This CDR3 is 17 amino acids long. CDR1 and CDR2 from the germline V gene are LGHDT and YNNKEL (reference sequence). CDR3 sequence reads: CASSDNGARVFYNEQFF. The CDR3 nucleotides read TGTGCCAGCAGTGACAATGGGGCCAGGGTCTTCTACAATGAGCAGTTCTTC.

This clonotype showed up many times. This rearrangement joins TRBV5-5 to TRBJ2-2; 16 bases map to TRBD2. The J segment lost 7 bases and the V segment lost 5 bases, leaving 11 bases of the junction unmatched. The CDR3 has 18 residues. The germline CDR1 and CDR2 sequences are SGHKS and YYEKEE (reference sequence). The CDR3, as DNA: TGTGCCAGCAGAGTCGGGACTAGCGGGAGGGCCTCGAGCGGGGAGCTGTTTTTT. The encoded protein is CASRVGTSGRASSGELFF.

This chain joins TRBV10-3 and TRBJ1-5; D uncertain. CDR1 and CDR2 (germline): ENHRY, SYGVKD. The length of the CDR3 is 14 residues. Deletions cut 4 bases from V and 1 base from J, with 8 bases between. This CDR3 is CAISADLSNQPQHF. CDR3 DNA sequence: TGTGCCATCAGTGCGGATTTAAGCAATCAGCCCCAGCATTTT.

The CDR3 sequence: CASSHVIGGDSYEQYF. Here the CDR3 DNA reads TGTGCCAGCAGCCACGTGATTGGCGGAGACTCCTACGAGCAGTACTTC. This chain connects TRBV28 to TRBJ2-7; D remains ambiguous. Germline V gives CDR1 MDHEN, CDR2 SYDVKM. CDR3 size: 16 residues. The germline V and J ends were trimmed by 6 bases and 0 bases, with 18 bases remaining between them.

The genes are TRBV2 and TRBJ2-1; 9 bases are a match to TRBD1. Germline CDR1 is SNHLY and CDR2 is FYNNEI. The CDR3 runs 13 residues. V was clipped by 7 bases and J by 10 bases; unmatched bases: 8. CDR3 loop: CASTGTGWQEQFF. CDR3 nucleotide sequence: TGTGCCAGCACCGGGACAGGGTGGCAGGAGCAGTTCTTC.

This clonotype showed up many times. V gene TRBV7-2 combines with J gene TRBJ2-7; TRBD1 is a possible D gene (6 bases). In germline, CDR1 is SGHTA, CDR2 FQGNSA. The CDR3 runs to 14 residues. V was shortened by 1 base and J by 3 bases, with 10 bases between the two germline ends. The CDR3 region has the DNA TGTGCCAGCAGCTTAGGGGGGCGCATCTACGAGCAGTACTTC. This encodes CASSLGGRIYEQYF.

This clonotype was counted between two and nine times. The chain carries TRBV10-3 and TRBJ2-1; TRBD1 or TRBD2 may be the D gene (5 bases each). From germline, CDR1 is ENHRY and CDR2 SYGVKD. This CDR3 has 14 amino acids. Trimming took off 9 bases at V and 4 bases at J, with 16 bases between the two ends. CDR3 sequence: CAIRPRDQYNEQFF. The CDR3 region has the DNA TGTGCCATTAGGCCCCGGGACCAATACAATGAGCAGTTCTTC.

This clonotype was counted a few times. This chain uses TRBV3-1 with TRBJ2-2; 7 nucleotides align to TRBD2. J lost 6 bases, V lost 0 bases, and 7 bases had no gene match. The CDR3 loop spans 16 amino acids. Germline CDR1 is LGHDT and CDR2 is YNNKEL (reference sequence). CDR3 region: CASSQDRGGAAGELFF. DNA for the CDR3: TGTGCCAGCAGCCAAGATCGGGGAGGGGCGGCCGGGGAGCTGTTTTTT.

The V gene is TRBV20-1, the J gene TRBJ2-1; maybe TRBD1 (6 bases). CDR3 length: 15 residues. V lost 5 bases and J 5 bases, leaving 19 bases between the germline ends. CDR1 and CDR2 from the germline V gene are DFQATT and SNEGSKA (reference sequence). Written as DNA, the CDR3 is TGCAGTGCTTGGCGACAGGATCGTCCTAACAATGAGCAGTTCTTC. Encoded protein: CSAWRQDRPNNEQFF.

This clonotype was seen only a few times. In nucleotides, the CDR3 is TGTGCCAGCAGAGAGGCGGGAGGGGCTAAGCAGTTCTTC. It specifies CASREAGGAKQFF. V and J are TRBV6-2 or TRBV6-3 and TRBJ2-1, with 9 bases fitting TRBD2. CDR1 is MNHEY, CDR2 SVGEGT, per germline. Trimming at V came to 6 bases and at J to 11 bases, leaving 8 bases not matched to a gene. This CDR3 region has 13 residues.

This clonotype was observed a handful of times. V and J are TRBV12-3 or TRBV12-4 and TRBJ2-1, with D perhaps TRBD2 (6 bases). This CDR3 has 15 amino acids. The V end lost 6 bases, the J end lost 0 bases, and 12 bases lay between the germline ends. As DNA, the CDR3 is TGTGCCAGCAGCCGCGGGACTCTCTCCTACAATGAGCAGTTCTTC. Protein: CASSRGTLSYNEQFF.

The genes are TRBV5-1 and TRBJ2-7; 9 bases align to TRBD2. Trimming removed 0 bases from V and 5 bases from J; junction bases left unmatched: 6. Germline assignment: CDR1 SGHRS and CDR2 YFSETQ. The CDR3 runs to 15 residues. The CDR3 loop reads CASSLVSSGVHEQYF. The CDR3 DNA sequence: TGCGCCAGCAGCTTGGTATCTAGCGGGGTCCACGAGCAGTACTTC.

In its sample, this clonotype was seen a few times. The chain uses TRBV6-1 and TRBJ2-7; D is unresolved. V dropped 5 bases and J dropped 4 bases, with 15 bases sitting between them. This CDR3 contains 14 residues. The germline CDR1 and CDR2 sequences are MNHNS and SASEGT. The CDR3 reads CASSPLEASYEQYF. CDR3 bases: TGTGCCAGCAGTCCTCTGGAAGCTTCTTACGAGCAGTACTTC.

At least ten counts were recorded for this clonotype. V gene TRBV5-4 combines with J gene TRBJ2-3, with TRBD2 identical over 13 bases. The CDR3 has 16 amino acids. V was clipped by 4 bases and J by 2 bases; unmatched bases: 4. Germline loops: CDR1 SGHNT, CDR2 YYREEE (reference sequence). The CDR3 reads CASSRTSGGVTDTQYF. The CDR3 nucleotides are TGTGCCAGCAGCAGAACTAGCGGGGGGGTCACAGATACGCAGTATTTT.